The 8 T cell receptor beta chains in this list originate from one sample, sequenced in a study of T-cell reconstitution after alpha-beta-depleted transplantation in children. For TCRbeta, the library was prepared with unique molecular identifiers. Each CDR3 protein is one row after TCRdb ran MiXCR on the PCR reads. The sample holds about 830,000 distinct CDR3 sequences, under 20% seen once. The sample here was PBMCs, mostly from graft donor cells, taken 360 days after TCRalphabeta/CD19-depleted stem cell transplant. The receptor source for this set is a male patient between 5 and 17 years old who had a stem cell transplant for acute lymphoblastic leukemia, so the T cells may come from the graft donor.

This clonotype showed up just a few times. The chain joins TRBV29-1 to TRBJ2-7; D unresolved. Between the trimmed V and J ends, which lost 4 bases and 2 bases, there was a span of 12 bases. The germline gives CDR1 SQVTM, CDR2 ANQGSEA. This CDR3 has 13 amino acids. CDR3 in DNA: TGCAGCGTTGCGTTAATGGTCCCCTACGAGCAGTACTTC. Translating it yields CSVALMVPYEQYF.

This clonotype was observed a few times. This rearrangement joins TRBV4-3 to TRBJ2-7, with D perhaps TRBD2 (6 bases). The CDR3 spans 15 residues. V was cut by 2 bases and J by 3 bases, with 14 bases left in between. CDR1 is LGHNA and CDR2 is YSLEER in the germline V gene. CDR3 residues: CASSQSDYQYYEQYF. DNA for the CDR3: TGCGCCAGCAGCCAATCGGACTACCAATACTACGAGCAGTACTTC.

This clonotype has a handful of counts. The J gene is TRBJ1-4, the V gene TRBV6-1, with 7 bases aligning to TRBD1. Germline V CDR1 and CDR2: MNHNS, SASEGT. The CDR3 length is 14 residues. V was clipped by 7 bases and J by 7 bases; unmatched bases: 9. CDR3 in DNA: TGTGCCAGCATAAAACAGGGGTCGAGTGAAAAACTGTTTTTT. Translation gives CASIKQGSSEKLFF.

The rearrangement joins TRBV4-2 to TRBJ2-2, with TRBD1 identical over 8 bases. The CDR3 loop spans 16 amino acids. The germline V gene has CDR1 LGHNA and CDR2 YNFKEQ. V was clipped by 8 bases and J by 4 bases; unmatched bases: 12. DNA for the CDR3: TGTGCCAGCTCAAAGGGGTCCAGGGGGCGCACCGGGGAGCTGTTTTTT. Its translation is CASSKGSRGRTGELFF.

This clonotype was picked up a small number of times. The V gene is TRBV24-1, the J gene TRBJ1-1; possibly TRBD1 for D (5 bases). Per the germline V gene, CDR1 is KGHDR and CDR2 is SFDVKD. This CDR3 is 14 amino acids long. The V end lost 6 bases, the J end lost 7 bases, and 17 bases lay between the germline ends. The CDR3 DNA is TGTGCCACCAGTACGGGACGGCTGATGGGTGAAGCTTTCTTT. Translating gives CATSTGRLMGEAFF.

This rearrangement joins TRBV18 to TRBJ2-7; D perhaps matches TRBD2 (5 bases). From germline, CDR1 is KGHSH and CDR2 LQKENI. This CDR3 comprises 17 residues. The germline V and J ends were trimmed by 0 bases and 3 bases, with 18 bases remaining between them. The DNA of the CDR3 is TGTGCCAGCTCACCACCACTAGGCAGGCTAACCCACTACGAGCAGTACTTC. Translation: CASSPPLGRLTHYEQYF.

In its sample, this clonotype was seen many times. V and J are TRBV25-1 and TRBJ2-3; D uncertain. The CDR3 runs 14 residues. V gave up 9 bases and J gave up 1 base, with 14 bases separating them. The germline gives CDR1 MGHDK, CDR2 SYGVNS. CDR3: CASSLLGGTDTQYF. CDR3 sequence (DNA): TGTGCCAGTTCGTTATTGGGTGGCACAGATACGCAGTATTTT.

The rearrangement joins TRBV7-3 to TRBJ2-3, with D uncertain. CDR3 length: 13 amino acids. V was cut by 4 bases and J by 6 bases, with 11 bases left in between. From germline, CDR1 is SGHTA and CDR2 FQGTGA. CDR3: CASSSPPRDTQYF. CDR3 coding DNA: TGTGCCAGCAGCTCCCCGCCTAGGGATACGCAGTATTTT. Complete variable domain (other parts from reference TRBV7-3 and TRBJ2-3): GAGVSQTPSNKVTEKGKYVELRCDPISGHTALYWYRQSLGQGPEFLIYFQGTGAADDSGLPNDRFFAVRPEGSVSTLKIQRTERGDSAVYLCASSSPPRDTQYFGPGTRLTVL.